This paragraph reports one TCR beta chain. The data derive from a study of shared clonotypes between healthy human individuals. Only in-frame clones appear in the TCRdb table, and some are missing; sequencing was by immunoSEQ multiplex PCR. The sample yields over 2 million clones, roughly 94% seen once. Sequences were obtained from naive CD4+ T cells sorted from blood. The sample's subset: CD45RA+ positively selected. This receptor was obtained from a man aged 18 to 29 in good health.

In DNA form, the CDR3 reads TGTGCCAGCAGCTTGGGGTGGGACAAAAACATTCAGTACTTC. It specifies CASSLGWDKNIQYF. The rearrangement uses TRBV6-5 and TRBJ2-4; no definite D call. V dropped 6 bases and J dropped 3 bases, with 12 bases sitting between them. CDR1 is MNHEY, CDR2 SVGAGI, per germline. The CDR3 runs to 14 residues.